This TCR beta chain is from a study of blood T cell repertoires in COVID-19. Study-level background: Specimens from acute and convalescent COVID-19 originated in the United States, Italy and Spain. The analysed material was cDNA or gDNA that came from T cells, B-cell-depleted T cells, or PBMCs.

Original data processing: Reference gene primer amplification in the assay estimated nucleated cell counts. This table comes from immunoSEQ multiplex PCR, and its TCRdb copy is limited to in-frame clones, with some not included. V and J calls and clone size are given by that table; D and trimming were obtained from the DNA. The sample includes approximately 300,000 clones, approximately 88% seen only once; the top ten take 5% to 5.5%. The CDR3 contains 16 residues. The germline CDR1 and CDR2 sequences are SGDLS and YYNGEE. V was pared by 0 bases and J by 4 bases, with 3 bases of the junction left unmatched. Participants were placed into cohorts based on the clinical history they reported.

Sequencing used PBMCs or T cells enriched from blood (not recorded which). This chain links TRBV9 with TRBJ2-3; 12 nucleotides agree with TRBD2. This clonotype was obtained from a man in his 60s who had recovered from COVID-19. The CDR3 DNA sequence: TGTGCCAGCAGCGTAGACCTAGCGGGAGGGCCAGATACGCAGTATTTT. It encodes CASSVDLAGGPDTQYF.